What follows are 24 T cell receptor beta chains derived from one specimen sequenced in a study of T-cell memory formation after mild COVID-19. One entry per CDR3 protein results from TCRdb running MiXCR on the 5' RACE reads. The repertoire holds fewer than 50,000 distinct CDR3 sequences, with roughly 12% as singletons. The sequencing sample was made of PBMCs or a T cell subset sorted from them (not recorded which). All receptors come from a man younger than 35 who had mild COVID-19 (a few samples of this study predate the infection). Cell type and time point are not known.

This clonotype was counted between two and nine times. The chain joins TRBV7-8 to TRBJ2-1, with 8 bases aligning to TRBD2. Germline V gene sequence: CDR1 SGHVS, CDR2 FQNEAQ. CDR3 length equals 13 residues. Losses at the gene ends were 0 bases for V and 15 bases for J; bases not matched to a gene: 7. CDR3 region: CASSLALGGVGFF. CDR3 nucleotide sequence: TGTGCCAGCAGCTTAGCCCTCGGGGGGGTTGGGTTCTTC. Combining the CDR3 with reference TRBV7-8 and TRBJ2-1 gives the whole variable domain GAGVSQSPRYKVAKRGQDVALRCDPISGHVSLFWYQQALGQGPEFLTYFQNEAQLDKSGLPSDRFFAERPEGSVSTLKIQRTQQEDSAVYLCASSLALGGVGFFGPGTRLTVL.

This clonotype has a handful of counts. The V gene is TRBV19, the J gene TRBJ2-1; D possibly corresponds to TRBD2 (6 bases). CDR1 LNHDA and CDR2 SQIVND come from the germline V gene (reference sequence). The CDR3 covers 11 residues. The ends were cut back, 3 bases at V and 10 bases at J, with 7 bases in the middle. The CDR3 DNA follows: TGTGCCAGTAGTATGAGCGGGGAGCAGTTCTTC. Protein sequence: CASSMSGEQFF.

The sample holds many counts of this clonotype. The rearrangement links TRBV4-2 to TRBJ1-5, with TRBD1 matching 8 bases. Germline V lookup: CDR1 LGHNA, CDR2 YNFKEQ. This CDR3 is built from 17 residues. V trimming: 4 bases; J trimming: 6 bases; junction bases outside the gene matches: 14. In DNA form, the CDR3 reads TGTGCCAGCAGCCCAGCGGGGGAAACAGGGGGGGTTCAGCCCCAGCATTTT. Protein product: CASSPAGETGGVQPQHF.

This clonotype was counted only a few times. The gene calls are TRBV7-9 and TRBJ2-1, with 9 positions matching TRBD2. Germline values: CDR1 SEHNR, CDR2 FQNEAQ (reference sequence). The CDR3 is made up of 18 amino acids. V was pared by 2 bases and J by 0 bases, with 8 bases of the junction left unmatched. The CDR3 protein is CASSLWLAGPISYNEQFF. The CDR3 DNA reads as TGTGCCAGCAGCTTATGGCTAGCGGGGCCCATCTCCTACAATGAGCAGTTCTTC.

The chain carries TRBV3-1 and TRBJ2-5; TRBD2 might be the D (6 bases). The CDR3 covers 13 residues. The germline V and J ends were trimmed by 2 bases and 3 bases, with 7 bases remaining between them. CDR1 and CDR2 from the germline V gene are LGHDT and YNNKEL (reference sequence). The CDR3 region is CASSQRGEETQYF. In DNA, the CDR3 is TGTGCCAGCAGCCAACGCGGGGAAGAGACCCAGTACTTC.

The chain has TRBV6-5 and TRBJ2-6; TRBD1 aligns across 7 bases. This CDR3 is built from 15 residues. V was clipped by 6 bases and J by 2 bases; unmatched bases: 4. Germline V gene lookup returns CDR1 MNHEY and CDR2 SVGAGI. Here the CDR3 reads CASSHRGTGANVLTF. The CDR3 DNA reads as TGTGCCAGCAGCCACAGGGGAACTGGGGCCAACGTCCTGACTTTC.

This clonotype was picked up a small number of times. The V and J genes are TRBV29-1 and TRBJ1-1, with D possibly TRBD1 on 5 matching bases. Trimming stripped 6 bases from V and 2 bases from J, with 13 bases between. Per germline, CDR1 SQVTM and CDR2 ANQGSEA. The CDR3 is made up of 13 amino acids. Here the CDR3 reads CSVSRTINTEAFF. CDR3 DNA: TGCAGCGTCAGTAGGACAATCAACACTGAAGCTTTCTTT.

The chain recombines TRBV12-5 with TRBJ1-2; D is unresolved. The CDR3 spans 13 residues. Germline V gene lookup returns CDR1 LGHNT and CDR2 FRNRAP. V shed 3 bases and J shed 1 base, with 6 bases lying between them. The CDR3 region has the DNA TGTGCTAGTGGTTTTGGGGTTAACTATGGCTACACCTTC. This gives the protein CASGFGVNYGYTF.

In this sample, this clonotype turned up many times. The CDR3, as DNA: TGTGCCAGCAGTTCCGGACTAGCGCTGGAGCAGTACTTC. Translating gives CASSSGLALEQYF. The genes are TRBV27 and TRBJ2-7; 9 positions match TRBD2. V was clipped by 4 bases and J by 7 bases; unmatched bases: 5. The CDR3 spans 13 residues. Germline V lookup: CDR1 MNHEY, CDR2 SMNVEV (reference sequence).

At least ten counts were recorded for this clonotype. V gene TRBV6-6 combines with J gene TRBJ2-4; 11 bases map to TRBD1. Germline lookup yields CDR1 MNHNY and CDR2 SVGAGI (reference sequence). This CDR3 is built from 18 residues. V lost 3 bases to trimming and J lost 2 bases; unmatched junction nucleotides: 9. CDR3 DNA sequence: TGTGCCAGCAGTTATCGGGACAGGGGGTCCGGGACCAAAAACATTCAGTACTTC. It yields the protein CASSYRDRGSGTKNIQYF.

This clonotype was recorded a few times. The junction departs from germline at one end; a sequencing error may be responsible. The chain recombines TRBV10-3 with TRBJ2-3; the D gene could be TRBD1 or TRBD2 (6 bases each). This CDR3 has 14 residues. Germline V gene data show CDR1 as ENHRY and CDR2 as SYGVKD. The CDR3 reads CATSQGGPTDTQYF. CDR3 DNA sequence: TGTGCCACCAGTCAAGGGGGGCCCACAGATACGCAGTATTTT.

The chain links TRBV27 to TRBJ1-1; D gene unclear. The CDR3 has 13 amino acids. V was clipped by 3 bases and J by 0 bases, with 5 bases between them. Germline CDR1 reads MNHEY; CDR2 reads SMNVEV (reference sequence). The CDR3 loop is CASSFYLNTEAFF. The CDR3 DNA follows: TGTGCCAGCAGTTTTTACCTGAACACTGAAGCTTTCTTT.

This clonotype was found many times. The gene calls are TRBV6-2 or TRBV6-3 and TRBJ2-3; D not resolved. The CDR3 is made up of 12 amino acids. Germline CDR1 and CDR2: MNHEY and SVGEGT. V was trimmed by 2 bases and J by 8 bases, leaving 8 bases between them. CDR3 nucleotide sequence: TGTGCCAGCAGTTACGGGCCGGGTACGCAGTATTTT. Amino acid sequence: CASSYGPGTQYF.

This clonotype has just a few counts. Mismatch with germline at one junction end may stem from a read error. The genes are TRBV18 and TRBJ1-1; D gene unclear. The CDR3 contains 13 residues. The germline V gene has CDR1 KGHSH and CDR2 LQKENI. The CDR3 region is CASSPPVNTEAFF. The CDR3 nucleotides are TGTGCCAGCTCGCCACCCGTGAACACTGAAGCTTTCTTT.

This clonotype has only a few counts. The chain combines TRBV12-3 or TRBV12-4 with TRBJ1-2; D is possibly TRBD1 (6 bases). CDR3 length equals 13 residues. The V gene lost 7 bases and the J gene lost 8 bases, with 17 bases spanning the gap. CDR3 nucleotide sequence: TGTGCCAGCACCATTACACAGGGCCTGGGCTACACCTTC. This sequence encodes CASTITQGLGYTF.

The rearrangement links TRBV20-1 to TRBJ2-3, with 9 bases matching TRBD2. Germline V lookup: CDR1 DFQATT, CDR2 SNEGSKA (reference sequence). The CDR3 covers 15 residues. Losses at the gene ends were 1 base for V and 6 bases for J; bases not matched to a gene: 8. The DNA of the CDR3 is TGCAGTGCTAGAGGCCGGGTAGCGGGGGCGGATACGCAGTATTTT. It encodes CSARGRVAGADTQYF.

The gene calls are TRBV6-6 and TRBJ2-1; 7 bases align to TRBD1. The J segment lost 0 bases and the V segment lost 5 bases, leaving 10 bases of the junction unmatched. The CDR3 sequence is 17 residues long. Germline CDR1 is MNHNY and CDR2 is SVGAGI (reference sequence). CDR3 DNA sequence: TGTGCCAGCAGTCCCTCGAGGACAGGTAGCTCCTACAATGAGCAGTTCTTC. Amino acids: CASSPSRTGSSYNEQFF.

The V call is TRBV20-1, the J call TRBJ2-1; D is perhaps TRBD2 (5 bases). V was trimmed by 3 bases and J by 9 bases, leaving 21 bases between them. Germline CDR1 DFQATT, CDR2 SNEGSKA (reference sequence). The CDR3 has 15 residues. The CDR3 DNA reads as TGCAGTGCTAGTGAGCTAGCAGAAAAACGGGGTGAGCAGTTCTTC. Encoded protein: CSASELAEKRGEQFF.

This clonotype was seen a handful of times. The chain has TRBV11-2 and TRBJ2-5; D may match TRBD1 or TRBD2 (6 bases each). Germline V gene data show CDR1 as SGHAT and CDR2 as FQNNGV. Trimming stripped 5 bases from V and 6 bases from J, with 19 bases between. The CDR3 consists of 15 residues. The chain's CDR3 is CASSPYSGAGKTQYF. CDR3 DNA sequence: TGTGCCAGCAGCCCATATTCGGGGGCCGGGAAGACCCAGTACTTC.

This clonotype ranks as medium-sized. CDR3 residues: CSARDPMTGNYGYTF. As DNA, the CDR3 is TGCAGTGCTAGAGACCCTATGACAGGGAACTATGGCTACACCTTC. The chain links TRBV20-1 to TRBJ1-2, with 7 bases fitting TRBD1. With V trimmed by 0 bases and J by 2 bases, 6 bases remained unmatched. CDR3 length equals 15 residues. Germline V gene lookup returns CDR1 DFQATT and CDR2 SNEGSKA (reference sequence).

V is TRBV2 and J is TRBJ2-3; TRBD1 matches at 8 bases. From germline, CDR1 is SNHLY and CDR2 FYNNEI. Unmatched junction bases numbered 5, after V lost 5 bases and J lost 1 base. This CDR3 spans 15 amino acids. The CDR3 nucleotides read TGTGCCAGCAGTCTTACGACAGGGGGCACAGATACGCAGTATTTT. This gives the protein CASSLTTGGTDTQYF.

The rearrangement uses TRBV4-3 and TRBJ2-7, with 9 nucleotides matching TRBD1. Germline V gene data show CDR1 as LGHNA and CDR2 as YSLEER. The length of the CDR3 is 16 residues. Germline trimming cut 1 base from V and 0 bases from J; bases unmatched to any gene: 4. CDR3 in DNA: TGCGCCAGCAGCCAAGCCCCGGGACAGGGCTCCTACGAGCAGTACTTC. Protein sequence: CASSQAPGQGSYEQYF.

In DNA form, the CDR3 reads TGTGCCAGCAGATCAACAGGGCTAGACAAAAACATTCAGTACTTC. Translation: CASRSTGLDKNIQYF. The chain carries TRBV7-2 and TRBJ2-4; tentative D call: TRBD1 (6 bases). Germline V gives CDR1 SGHTA, CDR2 FQGNSA. V lost 6 bases and J lost 3, with 15 bases in between. The CDR3 has 15 amino acids.

The V call is TRBV11-2, the J call TRBJ2-1; D is uncertain. CDR3 length equals 15 residues. V lost 4 bases, J lost 4 bases, and 14 bases lay in between. The V gene's germline CDR1 is SGHAT and CDR2 FQNNGV. The DNA for the CDR3 is TGTGCCAGCAGCTCCCCGATGGGCAGGTACAATGAGCAGTTCTTC. Translated, it gives CASSSPMGRYNEQFF. Drawing the rest from reference TRBV11-2 and TRBJ2-1, the complete variable domain is EAGVAQSPRYKIIEKRQSVAFWCNPISGHATLYWYQQILGQGPKLLIQFQNNGVVDDSQLPKDRFSAERLKGVDSTLKIQPAKLEDSAVYLCASSSPMGRYNEQFFGPGTRLTVL.